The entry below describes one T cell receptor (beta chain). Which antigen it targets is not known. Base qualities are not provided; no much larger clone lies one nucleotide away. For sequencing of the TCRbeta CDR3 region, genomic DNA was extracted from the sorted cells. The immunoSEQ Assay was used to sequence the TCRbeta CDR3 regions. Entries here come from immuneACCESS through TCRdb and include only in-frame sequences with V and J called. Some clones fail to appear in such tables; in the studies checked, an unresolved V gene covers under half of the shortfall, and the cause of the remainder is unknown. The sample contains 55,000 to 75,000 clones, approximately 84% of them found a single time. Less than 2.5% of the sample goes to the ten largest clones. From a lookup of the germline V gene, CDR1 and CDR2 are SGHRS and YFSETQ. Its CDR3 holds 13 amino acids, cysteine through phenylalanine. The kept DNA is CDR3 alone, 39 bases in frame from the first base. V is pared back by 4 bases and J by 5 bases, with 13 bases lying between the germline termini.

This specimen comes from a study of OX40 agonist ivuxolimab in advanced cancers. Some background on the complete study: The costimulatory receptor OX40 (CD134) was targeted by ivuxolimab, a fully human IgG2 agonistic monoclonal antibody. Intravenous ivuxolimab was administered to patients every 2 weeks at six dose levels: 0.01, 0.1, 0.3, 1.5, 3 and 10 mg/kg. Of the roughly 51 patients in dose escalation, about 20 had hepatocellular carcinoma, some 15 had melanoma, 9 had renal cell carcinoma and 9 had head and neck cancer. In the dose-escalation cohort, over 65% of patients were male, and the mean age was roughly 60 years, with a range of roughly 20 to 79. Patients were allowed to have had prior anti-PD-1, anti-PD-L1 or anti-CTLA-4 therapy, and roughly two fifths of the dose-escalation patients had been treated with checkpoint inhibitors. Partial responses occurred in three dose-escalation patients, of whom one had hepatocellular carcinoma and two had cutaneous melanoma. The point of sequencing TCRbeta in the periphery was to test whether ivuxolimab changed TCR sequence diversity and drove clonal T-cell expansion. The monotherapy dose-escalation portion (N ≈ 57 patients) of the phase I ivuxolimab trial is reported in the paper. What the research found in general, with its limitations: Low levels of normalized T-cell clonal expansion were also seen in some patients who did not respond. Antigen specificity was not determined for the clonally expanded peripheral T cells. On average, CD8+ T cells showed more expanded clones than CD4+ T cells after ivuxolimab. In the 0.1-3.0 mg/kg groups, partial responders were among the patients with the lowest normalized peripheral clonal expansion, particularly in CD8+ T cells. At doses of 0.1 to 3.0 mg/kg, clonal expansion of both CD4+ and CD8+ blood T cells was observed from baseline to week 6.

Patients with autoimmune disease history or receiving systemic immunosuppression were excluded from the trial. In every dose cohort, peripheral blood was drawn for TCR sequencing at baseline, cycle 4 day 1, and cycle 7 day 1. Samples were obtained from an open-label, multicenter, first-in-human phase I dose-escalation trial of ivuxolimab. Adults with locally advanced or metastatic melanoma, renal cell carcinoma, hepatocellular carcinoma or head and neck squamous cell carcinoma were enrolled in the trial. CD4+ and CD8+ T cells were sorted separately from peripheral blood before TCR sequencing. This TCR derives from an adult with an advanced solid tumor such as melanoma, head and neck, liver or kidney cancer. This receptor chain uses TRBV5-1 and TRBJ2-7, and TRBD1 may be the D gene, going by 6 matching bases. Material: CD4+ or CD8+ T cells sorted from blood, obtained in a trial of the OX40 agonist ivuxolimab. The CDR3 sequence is CASSLDSPDEQYF. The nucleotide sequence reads TGCGCCAGCAGCCTGGACAGTCCCGACGAGCAGTACTTC.